This T cell receptor (beta chain) was sequenced for a study of blood T cell repertoires in COVID-19. Study-wide context: Researchers got acute and convalescent COVID-19 samples from the United States, Italy and Spain. In each case, the material was cDNA or gDNA derived from T cells, B-cell-depleted T cells, or PBMCs.

In the original processing: The assay estimated nucleated cells by amplifying reference gene primers. Profiling relied on immunoSEQ multiplex PCR, and the TCRdb table lists in-frame clones only, not all of them. That table supplies the V and J calls and clone size; D and trimming were determined from the DNA. The sample lists under 300,000 clones, just over 85% occurring once. The CDR3 extends over 14 amino acids. Germline V gene lookup returns CDR1 LGHNA and CDR2 YNFKEQ. Between the trimmed V and J ends, which lost 11 bases and 4 bases, there was a span of 18 bases. The genes are TRBV4-2 and TRBJ2-1, with D maybe TRBD2 (6 bases). The sample comprised peripheral blood. This sequence originates from a woman in her 30s with active or convalescent COVID-19. The CDR3 nucleotides read TGTGCCGCTTCCGGGTGGGGGGAATACAATGAGCAGTTCTTC. This gives the protein CAASGWGEYNEQFF.